Described below is a single T cell receptor beta chain sequence and its context. What it binds is not known. The sample carries other DNA sequences with the same CDR3. Treatment: roughly 18 received Ad26.COV2.S at low or high dose, single or two shots; several received placebo; per-sample allocation not given. Repertoires come from day 63 after the first vaccine or placebo injection. SARS-CoV-2 spike from the Wuhan strain was encoded by the vaccine, an Ad26 vector. The repertoire was sequenced with immunoSEQ multiplex PCR; TCRdb's copy has only in-frame clones and lacks some. Of roughly 510,000 clones in the sample, around 85% are singletons; the top ten hold 13%. Trimming removed 0 bases from V and 8 bases from J; junction bases left unmatched: 2. The CDR3 runs to 14 residues. Germline CDR1 reads SGHRS; CDR2 reads YFSETQ. The source of the sample is a study of Ad26.COV2.S vaccination and SARS-CoV-2 variants. Study-wide context: Ad26.COV2.S given intramuscularly, once or twice 56 days apart.

Points from the study as a whole: Estimates derived from TCR breadth and depth analyses may have underestimated total T cell responses.

This sample comprised peripheral blood, obtained in a trial of Ad26.COV2.S vaccine versus placebo. This chain links TRBV5-1 with TRBJ1-2, with TRBD1 matching over 12 bases. This clonotype was sampled from a person between 18 and 60 years old who received the Ad26.COV2.S COVID-19 vaccine or a placebo. The CDR3 DNA reads as TGCGCCAGCAGCTTGGCGGGGACAGGGGGCGGCTACACCTTC. Protein: CASSLAGTGGGYTF.